These T cell receptor beta chains were read from a single sample in a study of blood T cell repertoires in COVID-19. TCRdb's table, derived via immunoSEQ multiplex PCR, lists solely in-frame clones and lacks some. The data show 150,000 or so clones, about four fifths seen once. The sequencing input was peripheral blood. These receptors were collected from a human donor with acute or convalescent COVID-19. The donor label of this sample is uncertain. Each CDR3 is given with its conserved first and last residue. D genes are given only for firm matches. A clone size is listed for some rows: how often the clone was seen (once, few, many), or a class if it is expanded.

CDR3aa: CASSLDSVGVHDTQYF
v_gene: TRBV5-6
abundance: NA
d_gene: NA
j_gene: TRBJ2-3

CDR3aa: CASSSQGGNYEQYF
v_gene: TRBV19
abundance: NA
d_gene: NA
j_gene: TRBJ2-7

CDR3aa: CASSLGLAGGVADTQYF
v_gene: TRBV5-4
abundance: few
d_gene: TRBD2
j_gene: TRBJ2-3

CDR3aa: CASSMGNGGGNQPQHF
v_gene: TRBV21-1
abundance: few
d_gene: NA
j_gene: TRBJ1-5

CDR3aa: CASSFDRDGNTIYF
v_gene: TRBV7-2
abundance: once
d_gene: TRBD1
j_gene: TRBJ1-3

CDR3aa: CASSESYTVNTEAFF
v_gene: TRBV10-2
abundance: NA
d_gene: NA
j_gene: TRBJ1-1

CDR3aa: CASSPSPGVSSPLHF
v_gene: TRBV19
abundance: NA
d_gene: NA
j_gene: TRBJ1-6

CDR3aa: CAISESSGTDTQYF
v_gene: TRBV10-3
abundance: NA
d_gene: NA
j_gene: TRBJ2-3

CDR3aa: CASSKYRTDTQYF
v_gene: TRBV19
abundance: NA
d_gene: NA
j_gene: TRBJ2-3

CDR3aa: CASSQTRILNYGYTF
v_gene: TRBV3-1/TRBV3-2
abundance: NA
d_gene: NA
j_gene: TRBJ1-2

CDR3aa: CASSLTGGRGETQYF
v_gene: TRBV3-1/TRBV3-2
abundance: once
d_gene: NA
j_gene: TRBJ2-5

CDR3aa: CASSFQGTSPLETQYF
v_gene: TRBV5-1
abundance: NA
d_gene: TRBD2
j_gene: TRBJ2-5

CDR3aa: CASSLAMGQGRNEQFF
v_gene: TRBV5-1
abundance: once
d_gene: TRBD1
j_gene: TRBJ2-1

CDR3aa: CASSLGQVALDTQYF
v_gene: TRBV6-5
abundance: NA
d_gene: TRBD1
j_gene: TRBJ2-3

CDR3aa: CASSLGGFQETQYF
v_gene: TRBV4-1
abundance: NA
d_gene: NA
j_gene: TRBJ2-5

CDR3aa: CASSQGLRDSKAFF
v_gene: TRBV4-1
abundance: once
d_gene: TRBD1
j_gene: TRBJ1-1

CDR3aa: CASRPGTGRSYEQYF
v_gene: TRBV25-1
abundance: NA
d_gene: TRBD1
j_gene: TRBJ2-7

CDR3aa: CAWSGGTGAGNTIYF
v_gene: TRBV30
abundance: few
d_gene: TRBD1
j_gene: TRBJ1-3

CDR3aa: CASSESGGQGFSNEQFF
v_gene: TRBV10-1
abundance: NA
d_gene: TRBD1
j_gene: TRBJ2-1

CDR3aa: CAISRTGTSDYNEQFF
v_gene: TRBV10-3
abundance: once
d_gene: TRBD2
j_gene: TRBJ2-1

CDR3aa: CASSLDRGDTQYF
v_gene: TRBV7-2
abundance: once
d_gene: TRBD1
j_gene: TRBJ2-3

CDR3aa: CASSIGGAGWETQYF
v_gene: TRBV5-1
abundance: NA
d_gene: TRBD2
j_gene: TRBJ2-5

CDR3aa: CASRAGTGVPDTQYF
v_gene: TRBV10-1
abundance: NA
d_gene: TRBD1
j_gene: TRBJ2-3

CDR3aa: CASSPRANSGNTIYF
v_gene: TRBV11-1
abundance: NA
d_gene: NA
j_gene: TRBJ1-3

CDR3aa: CASSLGADSPLHF
v_gene: TRBV13
abundance: NA
d_gene: NA
j_gene: TRBJ1-6

CDR3aa: CAISESQVEAFF
v_gene: TRBV10-3
abundance: NA
d_gene: NA
j_gene: TRBJ1-1

CDR3aa: CASSEAVPGGGTDTQYF
v_gene: TRBV10-1
abundance: NA
d_gene: NA
j_gene: TRBJ2-3

CDR3aa: CASSDGLFRGTEAFF
v_gene: TRBV6-1
abundance: NA
d_gene: TRBD1
j_gene: TRBJ1-1

CDR3aa: CASSITGIGEKLFF
v_gene: TRBV19
abundance: NA
d_gene: NA
j_gene: TRBJ1-4

CDR3aa: CASSHDSLINYGYTF
v_gene: TRBV27
abundance: once
d_gene: NA
j_gene: TRBJ1-2

CDR3aa: CASSPPVQGDEKLFF
v_gene: TRBV18
abundance: NA
d_gene: NA
j_gene: TRBJ1-4